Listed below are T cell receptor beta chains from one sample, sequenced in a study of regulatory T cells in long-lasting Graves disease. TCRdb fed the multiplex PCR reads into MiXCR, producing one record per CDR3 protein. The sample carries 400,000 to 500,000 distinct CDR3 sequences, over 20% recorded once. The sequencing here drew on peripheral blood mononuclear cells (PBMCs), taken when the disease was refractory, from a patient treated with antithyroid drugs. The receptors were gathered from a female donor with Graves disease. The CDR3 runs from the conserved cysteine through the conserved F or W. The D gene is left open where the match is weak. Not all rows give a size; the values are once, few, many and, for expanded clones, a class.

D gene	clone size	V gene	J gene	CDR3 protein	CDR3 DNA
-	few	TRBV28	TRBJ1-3	CASNSVSSGNTIYF	TGTGCCAGCAATTCGGTGAGCTCTGGAAACACCATATATTTT
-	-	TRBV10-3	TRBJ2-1	CAIQGEDYNEQFF	TGTGCCATCCAGGGGGAGGACTACAATGAGCAGTTCTTC
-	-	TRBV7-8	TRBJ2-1	CASSLLPGGVTYNEQFF	TGTGCCAGCAGCTTACTCCCCGGAGGGGTCACCTACAATGAGCAGTTCTTC
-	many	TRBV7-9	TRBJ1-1	CASSDDRMNTEAFF	TGTGCCAGCAGCGACGACAGGATGAACACTGAAGCTTTCTTT
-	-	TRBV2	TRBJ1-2	CASSEAWGYTF	TGTGCCAGCAGTGAAGCGTGGGGGTACACCTTC
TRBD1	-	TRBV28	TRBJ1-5	CASTLTGGRNQPQHF	TGTGCCAGCACCCTCACAGGGGGAAGAAATCAGCCCCAGCATTTT
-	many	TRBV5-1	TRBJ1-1	CASTADLNTEAFF	TGCGCCAGCACGGCAGACCTGAACACTGAAGCTTTCTTT
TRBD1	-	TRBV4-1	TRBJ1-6	CASSQAPTGRNSPLHF	TGCGCCAGCAGCCAAGCACCGACAGGGAGAAATTCACCCCTCCACTTT
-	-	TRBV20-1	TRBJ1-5	CSASGEGNQPQHF	TGCAGTGCGTCGGGGGAGGGCAATCAGCCCCAGCATTTT
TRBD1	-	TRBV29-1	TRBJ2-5	CSVGSPGQEARTQYF	TGCAGCGTTGGGTCCCCAGGACAGGAGGCGAGGACCCAGTACTTC
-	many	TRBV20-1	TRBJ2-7	CSARRGERVSYEQYF	TGCAGTGCTAGGCGTGGGGAGCGGGTATCCTACGAGCAGTACTTC
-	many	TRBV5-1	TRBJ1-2	CASSGTGKDGYTF	TGCGCCAGCAGCGGAACAGGGAAGGACGGCTACACCTTC
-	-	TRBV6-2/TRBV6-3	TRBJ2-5	CASSRGQRQETQCF	TGTGCCAGCAGCCGAGGACAGAGACAAGAGACCCAGTGCTTC
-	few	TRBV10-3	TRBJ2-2	CAIGGTHTGELFF	TGTGCCATCGGTGGAACACACACCGGGGAGCTGTTTTTT
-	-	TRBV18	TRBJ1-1	CASSLNRAYSEAFF	TGTGCCAGCTCACTCAACAGGGCGTACTCTGAAGCTTTCTTT
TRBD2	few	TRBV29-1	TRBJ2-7	CSGGLAGGGEYF	TGCAGCGGGGGACTAGCGGGAGGCGGGGAGTACTTC
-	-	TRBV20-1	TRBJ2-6	CSASGSGWGLSGANVLTF	TGCAGTGCTAGTGGGTCTGGGTGGGGACTCTCTGGGGCCAACGTCCTGACTTTC
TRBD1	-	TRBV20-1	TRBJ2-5	CSARVGDSPKETQYF	TGCAGTGCTAGAGTCGGGGACAGTCCCAAAGAGACCCAGTACTTC
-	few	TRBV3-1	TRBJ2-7	CASSQGDTEQYF	TGTGCCAGCAGCCAAGGGGACACCGAGCAGTACTTC
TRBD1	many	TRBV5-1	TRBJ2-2	CAGGTGVTGELFF	TGCGCCGGAGGGACAGGGGTCACCGGGGAGCTGTTTTTT
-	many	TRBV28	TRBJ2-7	CASPPEGYEQYF	TGTGCCAGCCCGCCGGAGGGGTACGAGCAGTACTTC
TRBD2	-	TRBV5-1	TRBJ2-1	CASSLETSGGYNEQFF	TGCGCCAGCAGCTTAGAGACTAGCGGGGGGTACAATGAGCAGTTCTTC
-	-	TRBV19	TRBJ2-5	CASSNPAGQLLYF	TGTGCCAGTAGCAACCCAGCCGGACAGCTCCTGTACTTC
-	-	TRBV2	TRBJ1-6	CASTPSGGSDESPLHF	TGTGCCAGCACCCCCTCGGGAGGGAGCGACGAGTCACCCCTCCACTTT
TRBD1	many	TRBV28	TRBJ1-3	CASSPSGQGEGNTIYF	TGTGCCAGCAGTCCCTCCGGACAGGGAGAAGGAAACACCATATATTTT
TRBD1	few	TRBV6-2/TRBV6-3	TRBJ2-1	CASSYGTERNEQFF	TGTGCCAGCAGTTACGGGACAGAGCGGAATGAGCAGTTCTTC